Presented here are 3 T cell receptor beta chains from one specimen sequenced in a study of cytomegalovirus exposure and HLA in healthy donors. PCR was performed using 60 Vbeta and 13 Jbeta primers. TCRdb's copy holds only in-frame clones and misses some; the assay was immunoSEQ multiplex PCR. The sample records about 130,000 clones, over 70% being singletons. Sequenced material: PBMCs. Every receptor here comes from a woman aged 45 to 65 in good health and CMV-seronegative.

The gene calls are TRBV28 and TRBJ1-1; D is possibly TRBD1 (6 bases). The V gene's germline CDR1 is MDHEN and CDR2 SYDVKM. The CDR3 is 13 residues long. The V end lost 6 bases, the J end lost 6 bases, and 14 bases lay between the germline ends. The CDR3 here is CASSPPGQPEAFF. Here the CDR3 DNA reads TGTGCCAGCAGCCCCCCCGGACAGCCTGAAGCTTTCTTT.

The chain uses TRBV4-1 and TRBJ1-1, with unresolved D. Trimming pared 4 bases from V and 4 bases from J, leaving 25 bases between. This CDR3 region has 18 residues. Germline V gene lookup returns CDR1 MGHRA and CDR2 YSYEKL. As DNA, the CDR3 is TGCGCCAGCAGCCTCCCCCCGCGTCCGCGAGAGGTTATCACTGAAGCTTTCTTT. Protein product: CASSLPPRPREVITEAFF.

This clone was recorded only once. The V and J genes are TRBV4-1 and TRBJ2-1; TRBD2 matches 16 bases. The CDR3 contains 18 residues. CDR1 MGHRA and CDR2 YSYEKL come from the germline V gene. Losses at the gene ends were 3 bases for V and 8 bases for J; bases not matched to a gene: 10. DNA for the CDR3: TGCGCCAGCAGCCAGGGGGGACTAGCGGGAGGGCCATACGATGAGCAGTTCTTC. Translating it yields CASSQGGLAGGPYDEQFF.